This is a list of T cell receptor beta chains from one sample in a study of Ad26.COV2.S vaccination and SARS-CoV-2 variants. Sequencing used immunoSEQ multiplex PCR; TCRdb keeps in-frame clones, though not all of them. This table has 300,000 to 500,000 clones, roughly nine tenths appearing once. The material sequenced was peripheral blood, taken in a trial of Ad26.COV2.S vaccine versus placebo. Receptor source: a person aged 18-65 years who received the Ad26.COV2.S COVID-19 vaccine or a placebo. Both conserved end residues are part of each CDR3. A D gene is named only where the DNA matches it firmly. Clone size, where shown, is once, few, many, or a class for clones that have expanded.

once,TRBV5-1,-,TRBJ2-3,CASSLEADTQYF,TGCGCCAGCAGCCTGGAGGCAGATACGCAGTATTTT
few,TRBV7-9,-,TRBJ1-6,CASSPPDRYNSPLHF,TGTGCCAGCAGCCCCCCGGACCGCTATAATTCACCCCTCCACTTT
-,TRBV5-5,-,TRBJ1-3,CASSLEFGTFGNTIYF,TGTGCCAGCAGCTTGGAGTTTGGCACCTTCGGAAACACCATATATTTT
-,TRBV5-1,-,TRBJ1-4,CASSAQTGKVFF,TGCGCCAGCAGCGCTCAAACAGGGAAGGTGTTTTTT
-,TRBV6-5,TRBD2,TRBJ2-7,CASSYSGRVGDEQYF,TGTGCCAGCAGTTACTCGGGGAGGGTGGGCGACGAGCAGTACTTC
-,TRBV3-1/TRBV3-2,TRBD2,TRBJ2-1,CASSPRLASEQFF,TGTGCCAGCAGCCCACGACTAGCTTCCGAGCAGTTCTTC
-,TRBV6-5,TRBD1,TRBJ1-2,CASNGQGVYGYTF,TGTGCCAGCAATGGACAGGGGGTTTATGGCTACACCTTC
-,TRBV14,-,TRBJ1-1,CASSKGGENTEAFF,TGTGCCAGCAGCAAGGGGGGCGAAAACACTGAAGCTTTCTTT
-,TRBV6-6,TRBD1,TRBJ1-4,CASSYQQRTGGEKLFF,TGTGCCAGCAGTTACCAGCAGCGGACAGGGGGTGAAAAACTGTTTTTT
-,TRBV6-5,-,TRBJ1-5,CATRVMGNQPQHF,TGTGCCACCAGGGTGATGGGCAATCAGCCCCAGCATTTT
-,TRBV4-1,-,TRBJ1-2,CASSQVIANYGYTF,TGCGCCAGCAGCCAAGTTATAGCTAACTATGGCTACACCTTC
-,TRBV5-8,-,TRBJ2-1,CASSLTRGHEQFF,TGTGCCAGCAGCCTTACTCGTGGCCATGAGCAGTTCTTC
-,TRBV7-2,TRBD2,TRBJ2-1,CASSLDSMSGATYNEQFF,TGTGCCAGCAGCTTAGATAGCATGAGCGGGGCAACTTACAATGAGCAGTTCTTC
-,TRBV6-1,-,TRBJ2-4,CASSDGVHLAKNIQYF,TGTGCCAGCAGTGATGGGGTTCATCTAGCCAAAAACATTCAGTACTTC
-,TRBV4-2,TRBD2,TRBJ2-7,CASSQDVAGDSSYEQYF,TGTGCCAGCAGCCAAGACGTAGCGGGGGACAGCTCCTACGAGCAGTACTTC
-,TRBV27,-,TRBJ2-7,CASSPPGGSPYEQYF,TGTGCCAGCAGCCCACCAGGGGGGTCTCCCTACGAGCAGTACTTC
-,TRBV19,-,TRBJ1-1,CASSTTGGPNTEAFF,TGTGCCAGTAGTACCACGGGGGGGCCGAACACTGAAGCTTTCTTT
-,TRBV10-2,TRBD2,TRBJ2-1,CATLERSGGANEQFF,TGCGCCACCCTGGAGCGTAGCGGGGGGGCAAATGAGCAGTTCTTC
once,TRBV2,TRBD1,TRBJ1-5,CASTQGINQPQHF,TGTGCCAGCACACAGGGGATTAATCAGCCCCAGCATTTT
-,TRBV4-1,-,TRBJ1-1,CASSLRTASTEAFF,TGCGCCAGCAGCCTCAGGACGGCAAGCACTGAAGCTTTCTTT
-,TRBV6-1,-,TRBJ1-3,CASSEITGGVPIYF,TGTGCCAGCAGTGAAATAACAGGCGGCGTGCCCATATATTTT
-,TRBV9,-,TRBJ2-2,CASSVVGRGTGELFF,TGTGCCAGCAGCGTAGTGGGGCGAGGCACCGGGGAGCTGTTTTTT
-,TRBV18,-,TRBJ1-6,CASSPGPNSPLHF,TGTGCCAGCTCACCCGGACCTAATTCACCCCTCCACTTT
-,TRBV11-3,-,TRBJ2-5,CASSLDKETQYF,TGTGCCAGCAGCTTAGATAAAGAGACCCAGTACTTC
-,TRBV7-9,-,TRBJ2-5,CASSLKGAYQETQYF,TGTGCCAGCAGCCTTAAAGGGGCGTACCAAGAGACCCAGTACTTC
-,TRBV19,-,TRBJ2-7,CASSINWSYEQYF,TGTGCCAGTAGTATCAACTGGTCCTACGAGCAGTACTTC